The table lists the clone carrying this T cell receptor (beta chain) with a few counts. The antigen remains undetermined. These data come from a study of T cells after yellow fever vaccination. General observations from the study: Post-booster repertoires contained most primary-vaccination clones again (roughly 95% CD4, around 88% CD8). Abundant clonotypes from the bulk population could have been carried over as contaminants into FACS-sorted repertoires.

Germline CDR1 and CDR2: SGHAT and FQNNGV. CDR3 size: 16 residues. Trimming left V 5 bases short and J 1 base short, with 17 bases between. TCRdb re-analysed the 5' RACE reads in MiXCR, keeping a single row per CDR3 protein. The data show fewer than 650,000 distinct CDR3 sequences, with 21% seen just once and around 16% held by the top ten. Specimen: PBMCs, collected roughly 20 days after the first yellow fever vaccination. V usage is TRBV11-2 and J usage is TRBJ2-5, with no clear D. The clonotype originates from a man younger than 30 who received the YFV17D yellow fever vaccine. The CDR3 is CASSRIPAGSQETQYF. In nucleotides, the CDR3 is TGTGCCAGCAGCCGAATCCCCGCCGGCAGCCAAGAGACCCAGTACTTC. Supplemented by reference TRBV11-2 and TRBJ2-5, the full variable domain reads EAGVAQSPRYKIIEKRQSVAFWCNPISGHATLYWYQQILGQGPKLLIQFQNNGVVDDSQLPKDRFSAERLKGVDSTLKIQPAKLEDSAVYLCASSRIPAGSQETQYFGPGTRLLVL.